The sequence of this T cell receptor (beta chain) was determined in a study of blood T cell repertoires in COVID-19. Overall study: Sites across the United States, Italy and Spain contributed samples from acute and convalescent COVID-19. From T cells, B-cell-depleted T cells, or PBMCs came the material, which was cDNA or gDNA.

This clone has a handful of counts. Per the authors' pipeline: Amplification with reference gene primers provided the estimates of nucleated cell counts. Some clones are missing from TCRdb's copy, which holds only in-frame ones; the method was immunoSEQ multiplex PCR. From that table come the V and J calls and clone size; the DNA was used to work out D and trimming. The data hold about 130,000 clones, with around 88% observed a single time. The CDR3 is 13 amino acids. Germline V gives CDR1 MNHEY, CDR2 SVGAGI. V was clipped by 8 bases and J by 1 base, with 12 bases between them. The receptor was isolated from a man aged 50 to 59 with acute or convalescent COVID-19. Material for sequencing was peripheral blood. V is TRBV6-5 and J is TRBJ2-7; D possibly corresponds to TRBD1 (6 bases). CDR3 protein: CASAGQLSYEQYF. The CDR3 DNA is TGTGCCAGCGCAGGACAGCTTTCCTACGAGCAGTACTTC.